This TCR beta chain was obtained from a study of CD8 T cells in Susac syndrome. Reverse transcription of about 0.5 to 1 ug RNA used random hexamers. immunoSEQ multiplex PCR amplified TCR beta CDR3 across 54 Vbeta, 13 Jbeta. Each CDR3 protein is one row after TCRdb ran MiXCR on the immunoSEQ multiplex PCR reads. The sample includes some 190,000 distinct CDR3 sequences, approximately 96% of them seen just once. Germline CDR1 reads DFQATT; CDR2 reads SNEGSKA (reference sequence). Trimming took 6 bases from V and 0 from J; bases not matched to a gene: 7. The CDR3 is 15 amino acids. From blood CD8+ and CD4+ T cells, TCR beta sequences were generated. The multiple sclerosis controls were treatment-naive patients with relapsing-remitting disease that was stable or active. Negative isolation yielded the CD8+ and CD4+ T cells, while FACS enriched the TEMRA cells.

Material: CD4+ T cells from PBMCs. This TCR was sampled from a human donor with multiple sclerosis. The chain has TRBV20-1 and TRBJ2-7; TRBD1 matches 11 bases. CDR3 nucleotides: TGCAGTGCAATGGACAGGGGGCGAGACTCCTACGAGCAGTACTTC. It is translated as CSAMDRGRDSYEQYF.